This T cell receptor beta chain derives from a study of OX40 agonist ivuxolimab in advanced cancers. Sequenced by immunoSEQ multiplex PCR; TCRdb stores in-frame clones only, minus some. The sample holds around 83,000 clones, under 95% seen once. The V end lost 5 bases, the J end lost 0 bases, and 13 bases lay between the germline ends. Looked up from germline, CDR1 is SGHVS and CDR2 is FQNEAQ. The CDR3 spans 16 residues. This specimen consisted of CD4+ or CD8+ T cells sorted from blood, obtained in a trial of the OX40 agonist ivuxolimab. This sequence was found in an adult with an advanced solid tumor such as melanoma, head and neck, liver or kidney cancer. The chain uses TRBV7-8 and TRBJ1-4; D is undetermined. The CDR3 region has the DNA TGTGCCAGCAGCCTAGGAGCAGCCACAACTAATGAAAAACTGTTTTTT. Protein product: CASSLGAATTNEKLFF.